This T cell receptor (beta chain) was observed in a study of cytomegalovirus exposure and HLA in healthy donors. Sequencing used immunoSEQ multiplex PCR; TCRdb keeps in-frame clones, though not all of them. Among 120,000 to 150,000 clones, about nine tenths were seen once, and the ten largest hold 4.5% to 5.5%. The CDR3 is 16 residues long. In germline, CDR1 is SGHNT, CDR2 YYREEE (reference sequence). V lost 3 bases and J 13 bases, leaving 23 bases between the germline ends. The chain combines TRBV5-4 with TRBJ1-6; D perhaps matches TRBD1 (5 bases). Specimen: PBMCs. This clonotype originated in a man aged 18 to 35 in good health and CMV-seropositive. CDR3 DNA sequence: TGTGCCAGCAGCTCCTACTCCGGGACGGCGAGCGGGCCCCTCCACTTT. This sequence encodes CASSSYSGTASGPLHF.